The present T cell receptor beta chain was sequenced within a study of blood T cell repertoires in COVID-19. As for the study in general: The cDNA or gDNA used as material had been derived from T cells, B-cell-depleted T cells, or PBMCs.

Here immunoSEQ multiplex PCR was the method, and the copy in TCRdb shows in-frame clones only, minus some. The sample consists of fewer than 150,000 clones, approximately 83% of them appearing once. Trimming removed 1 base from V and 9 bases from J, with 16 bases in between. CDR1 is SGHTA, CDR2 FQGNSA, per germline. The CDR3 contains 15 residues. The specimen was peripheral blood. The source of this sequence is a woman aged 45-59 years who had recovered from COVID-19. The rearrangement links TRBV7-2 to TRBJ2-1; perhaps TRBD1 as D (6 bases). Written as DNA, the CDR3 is TGTGCCAGCAGCTTAGAGGGGCTAGGGGGATCTGAGCAGTTCTTC. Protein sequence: CASSLEGLGGSEQFF. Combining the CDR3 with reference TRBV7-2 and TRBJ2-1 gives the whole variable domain GAGVSQSPSNKVTEKGKDVELRCDPISGHTALYWYRQSLGQGLEFLIYFQGNSAPDKSGLPSDRFSAERTGGSVSTLTIQRTQQEDSAVYLCASSLEGLGGSEQFFGPGTRLTVL.